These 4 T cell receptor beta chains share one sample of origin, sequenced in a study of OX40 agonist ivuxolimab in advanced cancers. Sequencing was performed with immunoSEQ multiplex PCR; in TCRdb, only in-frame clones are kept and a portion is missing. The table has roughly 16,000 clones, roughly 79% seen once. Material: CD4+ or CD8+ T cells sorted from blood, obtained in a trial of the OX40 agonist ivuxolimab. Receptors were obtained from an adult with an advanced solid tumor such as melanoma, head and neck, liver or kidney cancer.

CDR3 in amino acids: CASSLVGLAGGYQETQYF. The CDR3 bases are TGTGCCAGCAGCTTAGTCGGTCTAGCGGGGGGGTACCAAGAGACCCAGTACTTC. The rearrangement uses TRBV7-6 and TRBJ2-5; 12 bases line up with TRBD2. The CDR3 totals 18 residues. J was trimmed by 0 bases and V by 1 base; bases with no gene match: 6. From germline, CDR1 is SGHVS and CDR2 FNYEAQ.

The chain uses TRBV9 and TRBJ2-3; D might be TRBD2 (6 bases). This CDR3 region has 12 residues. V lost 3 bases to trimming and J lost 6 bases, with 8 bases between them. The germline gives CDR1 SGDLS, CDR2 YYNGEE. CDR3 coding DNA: TGTGCCAGCAGCGCTCGGGGGGATACGCAGTATTTT. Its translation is CASSARGDTQYF.

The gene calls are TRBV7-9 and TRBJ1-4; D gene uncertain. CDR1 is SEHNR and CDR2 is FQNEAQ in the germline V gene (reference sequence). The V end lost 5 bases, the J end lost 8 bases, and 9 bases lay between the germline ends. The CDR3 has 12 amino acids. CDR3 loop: CASSLGPEKLFF. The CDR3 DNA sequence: TGTGCCAGCAGCCTAGGACCCGAAAAACTGTTTTTT.

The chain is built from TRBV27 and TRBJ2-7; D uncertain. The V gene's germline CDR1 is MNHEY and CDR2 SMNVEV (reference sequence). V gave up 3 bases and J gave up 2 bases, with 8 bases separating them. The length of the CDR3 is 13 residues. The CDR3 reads CASSLAGPYEQYF. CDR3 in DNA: TGTGCCAGCAGTTTGGCCGGGCCCTACGAGCAGTACTTC.